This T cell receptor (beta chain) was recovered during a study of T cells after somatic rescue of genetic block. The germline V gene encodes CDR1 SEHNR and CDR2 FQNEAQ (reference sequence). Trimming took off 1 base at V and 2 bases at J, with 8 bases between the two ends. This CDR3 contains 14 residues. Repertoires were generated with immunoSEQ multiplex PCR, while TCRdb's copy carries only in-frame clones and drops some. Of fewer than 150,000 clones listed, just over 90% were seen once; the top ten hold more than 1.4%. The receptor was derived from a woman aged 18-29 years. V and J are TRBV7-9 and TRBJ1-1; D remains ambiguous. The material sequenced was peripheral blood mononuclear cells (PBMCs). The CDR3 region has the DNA TGTGCCAGCAGCTTAGAACAGAAAAACACTGAAGCTTTCTTT. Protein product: CASSLEQKNTEAFF.